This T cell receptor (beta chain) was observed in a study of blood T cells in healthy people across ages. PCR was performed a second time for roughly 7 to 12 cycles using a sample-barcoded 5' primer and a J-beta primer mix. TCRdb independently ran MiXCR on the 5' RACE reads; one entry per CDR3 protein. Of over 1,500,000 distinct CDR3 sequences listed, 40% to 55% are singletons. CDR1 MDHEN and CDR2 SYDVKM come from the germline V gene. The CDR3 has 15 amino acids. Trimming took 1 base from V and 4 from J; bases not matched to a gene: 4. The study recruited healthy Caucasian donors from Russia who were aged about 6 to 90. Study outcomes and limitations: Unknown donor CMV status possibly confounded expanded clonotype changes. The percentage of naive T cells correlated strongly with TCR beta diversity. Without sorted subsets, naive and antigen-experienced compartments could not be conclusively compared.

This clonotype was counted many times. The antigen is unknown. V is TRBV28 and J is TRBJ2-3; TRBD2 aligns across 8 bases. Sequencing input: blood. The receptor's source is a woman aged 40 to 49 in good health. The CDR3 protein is CASSLSGGFADTQYF. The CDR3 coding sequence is TGTGCCAGCAGTTTATCGGGGGGGTTCGCAGATACGCAGTATTTT.